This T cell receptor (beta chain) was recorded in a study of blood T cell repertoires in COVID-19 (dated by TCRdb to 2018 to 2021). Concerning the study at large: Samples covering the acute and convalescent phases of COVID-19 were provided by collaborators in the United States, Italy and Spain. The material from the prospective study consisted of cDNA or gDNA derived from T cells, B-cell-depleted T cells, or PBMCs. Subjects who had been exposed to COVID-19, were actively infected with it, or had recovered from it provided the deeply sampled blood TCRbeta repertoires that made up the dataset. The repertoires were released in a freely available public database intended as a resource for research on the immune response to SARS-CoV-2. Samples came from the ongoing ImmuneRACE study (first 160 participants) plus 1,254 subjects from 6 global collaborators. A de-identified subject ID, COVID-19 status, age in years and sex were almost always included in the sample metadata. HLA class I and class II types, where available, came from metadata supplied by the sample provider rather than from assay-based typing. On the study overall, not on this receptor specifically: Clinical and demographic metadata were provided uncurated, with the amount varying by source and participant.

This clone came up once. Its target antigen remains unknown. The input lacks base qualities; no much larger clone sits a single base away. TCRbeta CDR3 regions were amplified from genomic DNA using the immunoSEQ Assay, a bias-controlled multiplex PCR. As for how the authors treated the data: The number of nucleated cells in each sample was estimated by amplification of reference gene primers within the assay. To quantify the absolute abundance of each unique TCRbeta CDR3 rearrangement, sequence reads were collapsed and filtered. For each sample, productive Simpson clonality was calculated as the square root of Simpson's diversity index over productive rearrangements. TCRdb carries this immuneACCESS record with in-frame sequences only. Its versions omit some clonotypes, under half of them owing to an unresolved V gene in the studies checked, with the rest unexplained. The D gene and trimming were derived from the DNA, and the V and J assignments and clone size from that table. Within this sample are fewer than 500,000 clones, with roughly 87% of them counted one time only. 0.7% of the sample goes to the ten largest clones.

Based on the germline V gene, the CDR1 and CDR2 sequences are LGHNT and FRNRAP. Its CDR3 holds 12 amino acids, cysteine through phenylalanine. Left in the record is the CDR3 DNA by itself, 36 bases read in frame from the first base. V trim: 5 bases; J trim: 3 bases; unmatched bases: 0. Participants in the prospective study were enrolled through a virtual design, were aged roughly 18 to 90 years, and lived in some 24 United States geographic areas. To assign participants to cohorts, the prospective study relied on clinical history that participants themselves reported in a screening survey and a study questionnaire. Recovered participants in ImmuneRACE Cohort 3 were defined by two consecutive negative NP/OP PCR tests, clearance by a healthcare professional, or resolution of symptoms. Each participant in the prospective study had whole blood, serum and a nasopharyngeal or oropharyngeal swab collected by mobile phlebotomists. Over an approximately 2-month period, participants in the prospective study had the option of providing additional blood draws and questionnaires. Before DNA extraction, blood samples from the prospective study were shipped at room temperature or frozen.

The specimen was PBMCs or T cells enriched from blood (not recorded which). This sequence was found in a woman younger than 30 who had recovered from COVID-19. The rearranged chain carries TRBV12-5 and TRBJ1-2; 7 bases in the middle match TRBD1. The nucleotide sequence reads TGTGCTAGTGGTCAGGGGGACTATGGCTACACCTTC. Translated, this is CASGQGDYGYTF. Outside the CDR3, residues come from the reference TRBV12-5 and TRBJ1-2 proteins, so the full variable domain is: DARVTQTPRHKVTEMGQEVTMRCQPILGHNTVFWYRQTMMQGLELLAYFRNRAPLDDSGMPKDRFSAEMPDATLATLKIQPSEPRDSAVYFCASGQGDYGYTFGSGTRLTVV.